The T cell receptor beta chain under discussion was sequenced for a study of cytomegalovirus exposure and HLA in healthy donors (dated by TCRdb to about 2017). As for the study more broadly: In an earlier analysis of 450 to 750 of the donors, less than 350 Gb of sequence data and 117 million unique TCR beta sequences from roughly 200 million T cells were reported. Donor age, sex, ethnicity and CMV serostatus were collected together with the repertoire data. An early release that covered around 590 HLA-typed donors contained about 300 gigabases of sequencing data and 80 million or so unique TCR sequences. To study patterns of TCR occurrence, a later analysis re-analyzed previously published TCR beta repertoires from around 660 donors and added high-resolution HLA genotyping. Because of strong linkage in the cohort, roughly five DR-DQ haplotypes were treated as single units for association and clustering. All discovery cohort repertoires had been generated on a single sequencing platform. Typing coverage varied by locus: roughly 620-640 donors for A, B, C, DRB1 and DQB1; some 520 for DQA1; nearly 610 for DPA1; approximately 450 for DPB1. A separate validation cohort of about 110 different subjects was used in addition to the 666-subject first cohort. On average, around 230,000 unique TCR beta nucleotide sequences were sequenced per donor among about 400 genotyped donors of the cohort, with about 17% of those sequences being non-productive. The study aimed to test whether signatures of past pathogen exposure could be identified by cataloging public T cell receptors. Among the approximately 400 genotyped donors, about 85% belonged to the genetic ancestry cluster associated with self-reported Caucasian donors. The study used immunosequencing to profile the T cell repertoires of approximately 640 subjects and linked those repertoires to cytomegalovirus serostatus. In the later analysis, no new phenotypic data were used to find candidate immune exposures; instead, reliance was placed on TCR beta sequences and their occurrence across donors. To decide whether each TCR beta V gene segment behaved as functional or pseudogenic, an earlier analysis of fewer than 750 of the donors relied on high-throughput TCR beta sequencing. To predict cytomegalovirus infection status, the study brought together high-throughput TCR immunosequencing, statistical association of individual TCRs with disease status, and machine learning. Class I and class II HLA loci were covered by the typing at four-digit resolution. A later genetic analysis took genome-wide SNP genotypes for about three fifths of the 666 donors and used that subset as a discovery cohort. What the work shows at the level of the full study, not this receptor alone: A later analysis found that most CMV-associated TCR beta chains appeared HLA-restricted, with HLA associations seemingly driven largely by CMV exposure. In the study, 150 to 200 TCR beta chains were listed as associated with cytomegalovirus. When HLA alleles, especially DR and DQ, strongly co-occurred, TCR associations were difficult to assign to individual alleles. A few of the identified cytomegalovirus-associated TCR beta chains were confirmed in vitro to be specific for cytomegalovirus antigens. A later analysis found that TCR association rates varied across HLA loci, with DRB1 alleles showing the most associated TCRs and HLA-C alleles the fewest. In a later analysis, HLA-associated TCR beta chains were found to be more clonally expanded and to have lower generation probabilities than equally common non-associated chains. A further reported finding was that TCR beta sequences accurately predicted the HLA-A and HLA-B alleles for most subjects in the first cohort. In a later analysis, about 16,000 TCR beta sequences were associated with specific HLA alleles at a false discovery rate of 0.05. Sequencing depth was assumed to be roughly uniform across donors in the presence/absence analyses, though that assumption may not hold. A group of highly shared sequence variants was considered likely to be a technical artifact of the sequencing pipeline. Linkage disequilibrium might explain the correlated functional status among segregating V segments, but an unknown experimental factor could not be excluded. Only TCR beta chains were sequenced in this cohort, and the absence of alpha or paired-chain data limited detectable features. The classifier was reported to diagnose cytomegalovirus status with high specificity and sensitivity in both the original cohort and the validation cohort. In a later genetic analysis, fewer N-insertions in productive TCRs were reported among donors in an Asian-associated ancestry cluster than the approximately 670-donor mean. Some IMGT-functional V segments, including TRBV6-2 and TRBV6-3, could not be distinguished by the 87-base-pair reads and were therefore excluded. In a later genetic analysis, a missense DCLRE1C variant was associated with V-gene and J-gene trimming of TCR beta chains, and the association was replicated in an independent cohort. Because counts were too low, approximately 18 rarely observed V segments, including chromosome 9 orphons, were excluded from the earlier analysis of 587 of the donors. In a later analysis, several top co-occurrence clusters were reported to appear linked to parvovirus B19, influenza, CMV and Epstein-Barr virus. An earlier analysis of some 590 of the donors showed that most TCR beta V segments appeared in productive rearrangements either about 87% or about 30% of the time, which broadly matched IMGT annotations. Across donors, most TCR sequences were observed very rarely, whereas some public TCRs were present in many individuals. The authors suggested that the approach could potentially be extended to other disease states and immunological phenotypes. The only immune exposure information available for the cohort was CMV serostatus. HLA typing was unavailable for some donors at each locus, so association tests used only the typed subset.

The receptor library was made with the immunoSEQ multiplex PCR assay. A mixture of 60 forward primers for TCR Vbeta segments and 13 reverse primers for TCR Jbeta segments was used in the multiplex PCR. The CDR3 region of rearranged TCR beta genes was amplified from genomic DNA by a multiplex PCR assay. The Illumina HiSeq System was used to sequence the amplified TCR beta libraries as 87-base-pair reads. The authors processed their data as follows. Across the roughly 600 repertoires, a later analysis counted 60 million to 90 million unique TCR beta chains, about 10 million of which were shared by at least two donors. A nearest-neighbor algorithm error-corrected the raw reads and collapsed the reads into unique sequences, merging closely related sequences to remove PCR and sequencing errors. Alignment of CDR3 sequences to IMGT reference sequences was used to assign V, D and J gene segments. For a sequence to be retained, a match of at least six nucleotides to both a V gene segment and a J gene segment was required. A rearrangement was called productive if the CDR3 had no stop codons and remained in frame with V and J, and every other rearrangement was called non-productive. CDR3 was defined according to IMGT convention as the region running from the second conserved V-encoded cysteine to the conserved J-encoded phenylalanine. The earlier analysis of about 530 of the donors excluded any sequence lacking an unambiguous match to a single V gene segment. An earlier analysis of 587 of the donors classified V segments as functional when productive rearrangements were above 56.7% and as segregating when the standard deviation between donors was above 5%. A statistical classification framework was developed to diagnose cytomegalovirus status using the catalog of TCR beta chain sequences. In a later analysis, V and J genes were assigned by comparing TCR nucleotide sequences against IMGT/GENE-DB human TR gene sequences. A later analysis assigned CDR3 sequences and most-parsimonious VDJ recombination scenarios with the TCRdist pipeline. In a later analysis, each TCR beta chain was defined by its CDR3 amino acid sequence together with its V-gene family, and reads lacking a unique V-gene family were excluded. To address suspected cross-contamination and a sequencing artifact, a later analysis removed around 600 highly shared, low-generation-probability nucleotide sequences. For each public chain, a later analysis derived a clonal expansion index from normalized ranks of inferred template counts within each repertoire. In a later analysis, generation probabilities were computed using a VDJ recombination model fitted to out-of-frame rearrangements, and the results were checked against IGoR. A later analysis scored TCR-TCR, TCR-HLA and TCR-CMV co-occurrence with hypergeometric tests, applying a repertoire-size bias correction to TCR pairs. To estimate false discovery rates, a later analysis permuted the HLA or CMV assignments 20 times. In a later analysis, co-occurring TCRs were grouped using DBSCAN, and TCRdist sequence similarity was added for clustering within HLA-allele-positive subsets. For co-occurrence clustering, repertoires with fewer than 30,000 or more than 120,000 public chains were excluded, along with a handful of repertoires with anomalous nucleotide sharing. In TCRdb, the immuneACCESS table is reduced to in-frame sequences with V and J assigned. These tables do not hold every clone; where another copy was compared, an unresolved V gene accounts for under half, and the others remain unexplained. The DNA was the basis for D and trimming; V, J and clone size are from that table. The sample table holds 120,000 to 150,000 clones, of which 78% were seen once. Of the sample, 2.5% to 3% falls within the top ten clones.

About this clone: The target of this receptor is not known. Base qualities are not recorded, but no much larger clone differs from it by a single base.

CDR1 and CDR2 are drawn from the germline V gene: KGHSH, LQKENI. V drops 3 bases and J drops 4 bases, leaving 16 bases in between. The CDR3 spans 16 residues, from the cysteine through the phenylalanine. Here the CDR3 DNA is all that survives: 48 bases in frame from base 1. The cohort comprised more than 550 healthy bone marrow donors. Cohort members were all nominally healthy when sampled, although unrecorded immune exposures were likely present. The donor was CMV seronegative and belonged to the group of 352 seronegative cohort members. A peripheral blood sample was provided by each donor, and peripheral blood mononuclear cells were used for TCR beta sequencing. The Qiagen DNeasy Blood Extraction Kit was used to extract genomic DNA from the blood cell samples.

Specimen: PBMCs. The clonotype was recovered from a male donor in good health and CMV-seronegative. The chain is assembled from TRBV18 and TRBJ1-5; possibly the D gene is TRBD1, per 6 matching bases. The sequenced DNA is TGTGCCAGCTCACCCCCCGGCAGGGGTGGTAATCAGCCCCAGCATTTT. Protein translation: CASSPPGRGGNQPQHF.